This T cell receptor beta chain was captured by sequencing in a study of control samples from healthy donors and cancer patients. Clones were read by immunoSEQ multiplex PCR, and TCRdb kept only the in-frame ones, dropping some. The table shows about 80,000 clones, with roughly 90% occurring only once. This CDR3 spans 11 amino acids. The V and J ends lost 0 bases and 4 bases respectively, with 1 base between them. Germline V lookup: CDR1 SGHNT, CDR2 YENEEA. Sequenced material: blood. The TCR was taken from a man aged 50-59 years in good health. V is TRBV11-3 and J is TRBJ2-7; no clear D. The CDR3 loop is CASSLDYEQYF. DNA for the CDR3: TGTGCCAGCAGCTTAGATTACGAGCAGTACTTC.